The rows below give T cell receptor beta chains drawn from one sample of a study of blood T cells in healthy people across ages. TCRdb called the 5' RACE reads again in MiXCR, with one record for every CDR3 protein. The sample has a few hundred thousand distinct CDR3 sequences; about 55% are singletons. Specimen: blood. These TCRs come from a man between 60 and 70 years old in good health. The CDR3 runs from the conserved cysteine through the conserved F or W. Fields, in order: D gene, CDR3 length, clone size, J gene, V gene, CDR3 protein, CDR3 DNA. The D gene is left open where the match is weak. The listing skips clone size in some rows; elsewhere it reads once, few, many or a size class.

NA 17 NA TRBJ2-5 TRBV4-1 CASSQDTYGGDQETQYF TGCGCCAGCAGCCAAGATACATACGGAGGGGATCAAGAGACCCAGTACTTC
NA 14 many TRBJ2-1 TRBV20-1 CSVSQGSSYNEQFF TGCAGTGTTAGCCAGGGCAGCTCCTACAATGAGCAGTTCTTC
NA 15 NA TRBJ2-6 TRBV12-3/TRBV12-4 CTSRRTGSGANVLTF TGTACCAGCAGGAGAACAGGCTCTGGGGCCAACGTCCTGACTTTC
NA 13 NA TRBJ1-5 TRBV12-3/TRBV12-4 CASALQSNQPQHF TGTGCCAGCGCTTTACAGTCCAATCAGCCCCAGCATTTT
NA 15 many TRBJ1-2 TRBV9 CASSVDSGPHRGYTF TGTGCCAGCAGCGTAGATTCCGGGCCCCACCGTGGCTACACCTTC
TRBD2 14 few TRBJ2-1 TRBV20-1 CSATGTSGFNEQFF TGCAGTGCCACCGGGACTAGCGGTTTCAATGAGCAGTTCTTC
TRBD1 14 many TRBJ2-6 TRBV7-9 CASSHRGGANVLTF TGTGCCAGCAGCCACAGGGGTGGGGCCAACGTCCTGACTTTC
TRBD2 14 NA TRBJ2-7 TRBV7-2 CASSRGGGYDEQYF TGTGCCAGCAGTCGCGGCGGGGGGTACGACGAGCAGTACTTC
NA 15 few TRBJ2-1 TRBV20-1 CSARKPGVSYNEQFF TGCAGTGCTAGAAAACCGGGGGTGTCCTACAATGAGCAGTTCTTC
TRBD2 17 NA TRBJ2-1 TRBV12-5 CASGLSAGGTPYNEQFF TGTGCTAGTGGTTTGTCGGCGGGAGGGACCCCCTACAATGAGCAGTTCTTC
NA 14 NA TRBJ1-6 TRBV20-1 CSARVRGWNSPLHF TGCAGTGCTAGAGTGCGGGGTTGGAATTCACCCCTCCACTTT
TRBD2 16 NA TRBJ2-5 TRBV20-1 CSATPGLAGGQETQYF TGCAGTGCTACCCCGGGACTAGCGGGAGGGCAAGAGACCCAGTACTTC
TRBD2 12 few TRBJ2-5 TRBV20-1 CSAPPGGETQYF TGCAGTGCTCCGCCCGGGGGGGAGACCCAGTACTTC
NA 20 NA TRBJ2-1 TRBV12-3/TRBV12-4 CASSLSETGALGSSYNEQFF TGTGCCAGCAGTTTATCGGAGACTGGAGCTTTAGGGAGCTCCTACAATGAGCAGTTCTTC
TRBD1 14 NA TRBJ2-5 TRBV3-1 CASRQDRVRGEQYF TGTGCCAGCAGACAAGACAGGGTGAGGGGTGAGCAGTACTTC
TRBD2 14 NA TRBJ2-7 TRBV29-1 CSVGGSGGYNEQYF TGCAGCGTTGGAGGTAGCGGGGGGTACAATGAGCAGTACTTC
TRBD1 12 many TRBJ2-7 TRBV20-1 CSARTGVDEQYF TGCAGTGCTCGGACAGGGGTGGACGAGCAGTACTTC
NA 15 few TRBJ2-3 TRBV6-2/TRBV6-3 CASSYEARTTDTQYF TGTGCCAGCAGTTACGAAGCCAGAACCACAGATACGCAGTATTTT
NA 13 many TRBJ2-7 TRBV12-3/TRBV12-4 CASSRTVHYEQYF TGTGCCAGCAGTCGGACAGTACATTACGAGCAGTACTTC
TRBD1 16 NA TRBJ2-1 TRBV27 CASSFGTGIFGNEQFF TGTGCCAGCAGTTTCGGGACAGGGATTTTTGGTAATGAGCAGTTCTTC
NA 15 few TRBJ2-7 TRBV7-2 CASSLKPGQLYEQYF TGTGCCAGCAGCTTAAAGCCGGGACAACTTTACGAGCAGTACTTC
NA 16 NA TRBJ2-7 TRBV5-1 CASSLWPGTGDYEQYF TGCGCCAGCAGCTTGTGGCCCGGGACGGGGGACTACGAGCAGTACTTC
NA 12 NA TRBJ1-2 TRBV10-2 CASTQFGYGYTF TGCGCCAGCACCCAGTTCGGGTATGGCTACACCTTC
NA 13 many TRBJ2-1 TRBV7-2 CASSLGPYNEQFF TGTGCCAGCAGCTTAGGCCCTTACAATGAGCAGTTCTTC
TRBD2 16 NA TRBJ2-3 TRBV18 CASSPLAGATTDTQYF TGTGCCAGCTCACCACTAGCGGGGGCCACCACAGATACGCAGTATTTT
NA 16 NA TRBJ2-5 TRBV4-2 CASSQNGAGLQETQYF TGTGCCAGCAGCCAAAACGGGGCGGGTCTCCAAGAGACCCAGTACTTC
NA 13 few TRBJ1-2 TRBV3-1 CASSPESNYGYTF TGTGCCAGCAGCCCCGAGTCTAACTATGGCTACACCTTC
NA 12 NA TRBJ2-5 TRBV28 CATRREGETQYF TGTGCCACCCGCAGGGAAGGAGAGACCCAGTACTTC
NA 15 NA TRBJ2-3 TRBV5-8 CASSLAQGTTDTQYF TGTGCCAGCAGCTTAGCCCAGGGGACCACAGATACGCAGTATTTT
TRBD2 18 NA TRBJ2-1 TRBV9 CASSPRTSGRERGNEQFF TGTGCCAGCAGCCCGAGGACTAGCGGAAGGGAACGAGGGAATGAGCAGTTCTTC